The 21 T cell receptor beta chains in this list originate from one sample, sequenced in a study of T cells in Graves' hyperthyroidism and ophthalmopathy. Researchers took RNA transcripts and amplified the TCR beta CDR3 regions from them. The HTBI set primed first-round TCR CDR3 RT-PCR. TCRdb reanalysed the multiplex PCR reads using MiXCR and keeps one entry per CDR3 protein. This sample has roughly 350,000 distinct CDR3 sequences, with roughly an eighth found just once. The sequenced material came from blood. The source of these receptors is a woman aged 40 to 49 with Graves' ophthalmopathy.

This clonotype was seen once. This may be a read error, as it is one base from a much larger clone. This chain links TRBV7-9 with TRBJ2-5; TRBD2 matches at 7 bases. The CDR3 runs to 17 residues. Germline values: CDR1 SEHNR, CDR2 FQNEAQ (reference sequence). In nucleotides, the CDR3 is TGTGCCAGCGGCTTCCCCGCCCCAGGCAGGGAGGGGGAGACCCAGTACTTC. As protein: CASGFPAPGREGETQYF.

This sequence joins TRBV20-1 and TRBJ2-1, with 10 bases identical to TRBD2. The CDR3 length is 16 residues. The V segment lost 4 bases and the J segment 6 bases; nucleotides outside the gene matches: 12. CDR1 is DFQATT and CDR2 is SNEGSKA in the germline V gene (reference sequence). The CDR3: CSAIGGLAGALNEQFF. The CDR3 DNA reads TGCAGTGCTATAGGGGGGCTAGCGGGGGCTCTCAATGAGCAGTTCTTC.

This clonotype came up a few times. The V gene is TRBV5-6, the J gene TRBJ2-1; 8 bases fit TRBD1. CDR1 SGHDT and CDR2 YYEEEE come from the germline V gene. There are 15 residues in the CDR3. Germline trimming cut 0 bases from V and 9 bases from J; bases unmatched to any gene: 8. CDR3 sequence (DNA): TGTGCCAGCAGCTTGGGGACAGGGCGCCTAATTGAGCAGTTCTTC. As protein: CASSLGTGRLIEQFF.

The chain recombines TRBV6-5 with TRBJ2-6; D may be TRBD1 (5 bases). With 1 base removed from V and 2 bases from J, the gap between germline ends came to 9 bases. The CDR3 contains 16 residues. Germline CDR1 is MNHEY and CDR2 is SVGAGI. The CDR3 DNA reads as TGTGCCAGCAGTTACTTGCCAGGGACTGGGGCCAACGTCCTGACTTTC. It encodes CASSYLPGTGANVLTF.

This clonotype was counted between two and nine times. V usage is TRBV27 and J usage is TRBJ2-5; D call uncertain. The germline V and J ends were trimmed by 10 bases and 1 base, with 19 bases remaining between them. This CDR3 has 15 amino acids. From germline, CDR1 is MNHEY and CDR2 SMNVEV (reference sequence). The CDR3 DNA is TGTGCCACCAACCAGGCAGGCGGACCCCAAGAGACCCAGTACTTC. This sequence encodes CATNQAGGPQETQYF.

The genes are TRBV11-2 and TRBJ2-1; D may be TRBD2 (6 bases). The CDR3 length is 17 residues. Germline V CDR1 and CDR2: SGHAT, FQNNGV. The V and J ends lost 7 bases and 0 bases respectively, with 19 bases between them. CDR3 sequence (DNA): TGTGCCAGCACCCAGTACCCCCCCGGGAGCTCCTACAATGAGCAGTTCTTC. Translation gives CASTQYPPGSSYNEQFF. The variable domain in full, completed from reference TRBV11-2 and TRBJ2-1, reads EAGVAQSPRYKIIEKRQSVAFWCNPISGHATLYWYQQILGQGPKLLIQFQNNGVVDDSQLPKDRFSAERLKGVDSTLKIQPAKLEDSAVYLCASTQYPPGSSYNEQFFGPGTRLTVL.

This clonotype has a count of ten or more. The V gene is TRBV12-3 or TRBV12-4, the J gene TRBJ1-2, with 7 bases fitting TRBD1. V lost 4 bases, J lost 0 bases, and 2 bases stayed unmatched. The CDR3 contains 14 residues. The DNA of the CDR3 is TGTGCCAGCAGTTACGACAGGGCTAACTATGGCTACACCTTC. Its protein product is CASSYDRANYGYTF.

This chain joins TRBV18 and TRBJ2-7; the D call may be TRBD1 or TRBD2 (8 bases each). This CDR3 spans 15 amino acids. The V end was cut by 4 bases, the J end by 1 base, with 14 bases between. Germline V lookup: CDR1 KGHSH, CDR2 LQKENI. This CDR3 is CASSRGGTGSYEQYF. In nucleotides, the CDR3 is TGTGCCAGCTCACGCGGGGGGACAGGATCCTACGAGCAGTACTTC.

Only a few counts were recorded for this clonotype. The V and J genes are TRBV20-1 and TRBJ2-7; the D is unclear. V was clipped by 3 bases and J by 3 bases, with 12 bases between them. This CDR3 is 13 amino acids long. Germline CDR1 is DFQATT and CDR2 is SNEGSKA (reference sequence). The CDR3 DNA reads as TGCAGTGCTAGGGAGCACAGAGACTACGAGCAGTACTTC. Its translation: CSAREHRDYEQYF.

There are many counts of this clonotype. This sequence joins TRBV19 and TRBJ1-5, with TRBD1 as a possible D gene (5 bases). Germline CDR1 and CDR2: LNHDA and SQIVND (reference sequence). The length of the CDR3 is 15 residues. Trimming shortened V by 5 bases and J by 3 bases, and 14 bases separated the two germline ends. The CDR3: CASSLAGTVNQPQHF. The CDR3 nucleotides are TGTGCCAGTAGTCTCGCCGGGACGGTCAATCAGCCCCAGCATTTT.

In this sample, this clonotype turned up many times. The CDR3 DNA reads TGTGCCAGCAGCTTAGCGGGGACAGGAGGCAATCAGCCCCAGCATTTT. The encoded protein is CASSLAGTGGNQPQHF. The gene calls are TRBV7-2 and TRBJ1-5, with TRBD1 identical over 8 bases. This CDR3 contains 16 residues. V lost 0 bases and J lost 2; bases outside the gene matches: 3. From germline, CDR1 is SGHTA and CDR2 FQGNSA.

The V and J genes are TRBV7-6 and TRBJ2-2, with a possible D match to TRBD1 (6 bases). Between the trimmed V and J ends, which lost 5 bases and 3 bases, there was a span of 19 bases. The germline V gene has CDR1 SGHVS and CDR2 FNYEAQ. The CDR3 has 17 amino acids. CDR3 in DNA: TGTGCCAGCAGCCCTGGTTGGGGGCCTTCGGACACCGGGGAGCTGTTTTTT. The encoded protein is CASSPGWGPSDTGELFF.

This clonotype was seen only a few times. This chain uses TRBV18 with TRBJ1-1; 8 bases match TRBD1. The germline V gene has CDR1 KGHSH and CDR2 LQKENI. The CDR3 totals 16 residues. Trimming at V came to 1 base and at J to 1 base, leaving 5 bases not matched to a gene. The CDR3 here is CASSPRTGTGNTEAFF. The CDR3 region has the DNA TGTGCCAGCTCACCACGGACCGGGACAGGGAACACTGAAGCTTTCTTT.

This chain links TRBV7-2 with TRBJ2-2; D not resolved. Germline CDR1 and CDR2: SGHTA and FQGNSA. The CDR3 has 14 residues. Trimming took 2 bases from V and 1 from J, leaving 5 bases between them. CDR3 sequence (DNA): TGTGCCAGCAGCTTACACAGGAACACCGGGGAGCTGTTTTTT. Its translation: CASSLHRNTGELFF.

Ten or more counts support this clonotype. This sequence joins TRBV6-5 and TRBJ2-5, with 11 bases matching TRBD2. The junction had 4 bases not matched to a gene; V was cut back by 2 bases and J by 2 bases. The CDR3 has 16 residues. Germline loops: CDR1 MNHEY, CDR2 SVGAGI. This CDR3 is CASSYVLAGGQETQYF. The CDR3 nucleotides are TGTGCCAGCAGTTACGTTCTAGCGGGAGGACAAGAGACCCAGTACTTC.

The CDR3 here is CASSETYEQYF. In DNA, the CDR3 is TGTGCCAGCAGCGAGACCTACGAGCAGTACTTC. This chain uses TRBV6-1 with TRBJ2-7; D is unclear. The CDR3 contains 11 residues. V was pared by 6 bases and J by 2 bases, with 5 bases between. Germline V lookup: CDR1 MNHNS, CDR2 SASEGT.

This clonotype was recorded many times. J is TRBJ2-3 and V is TRBV29-1; 10 bases fit TRBD2. The CDR3 covers 15 residues. From germline, CDR1 is SQVTM and CDR2 ANQGSEA. V lost 5 bases to trimming and J lost 4 bases; unmatched junction nucleotides: 9. CDR3 sequence (DNA): TGCAGCGTTCCCCCTAGCGGGAGCTGGGCAGATACGCAGTATTTT. Translation: CSVPPSGSWADTQYF.

In its sample, this clonotype was seen a few times. V usage is TRBV7-9 and J usage is TRBJ2-5, with D perhaps TRBD1 or TRBD2 (5 bases each). The V gene's germline CDR1 is SEHNR and CDR2 FQNEAQ (reference sequence). This CDR3 is built from 15 residues. Deletions cut 0 bases from V and 5 bases from J, with 13 bases between. The CDR3 DNA reads TGTGCCAGCAGCTTAGCAGGGAGCAGGGTTGAGACCCAGTACTTC. It codes for CASSLAGSRVETQYF.

This clonotype was observed many times. The chain uses TRBV2 and TRBJ2-1; TRBD1 matches 7 bases. The CDR3 consists of 12 residues. CDR1 is SNHLY, CDR2 FYNNEI, per germline. J was trimmed by 4 bases and V by 7 bases; bases with no gene match: 1. CDR3 DNA sequence: TGTGCCAGCAACAGGGGATACAATGAGCAGTTCTTC. It codes for CASNRGYNEQFF.

Details on this clonotype: This may be a read error: a much more frequent sequence differs by one nucleotide. CDR3 in amino acids: CASSHLNAEAFF. The CDR3 DNA sequence: TGTGCCAGCAGCCACTTAAACGCTGAAGCTTTCTTT. This rearrangement joins TRBV7-8 to TRBJ1-1; D gene uncertain. This CDR3 comprises 12 residues. The germline V gene encodes CDR1 SGHVS and CDR2 FQNEAQ. Trimming left V 5 bases short and J 6 bases short, with 10 bases between.

In its sample, this clonotype was seen a few times. The gene calls are TRBV15 and TRBJ1-2; D remains unclear. Trimming stripped 0 bases from V and 4 bases from J, with 12 bases between. Germline CDR1 LNHNV, CDR2 YYDKDF (reference sequence). This CDR3 contains 15 residues. Here the CDR3 reads CATSRDVYEGYGYTF. In DNA, the CDR3 is TGTGCCACCAGCAGAGACGTGTACGAGGGCTATGGCTACACCTTC.